The clone carrying this T cell receptor beta chain has only a few counts. Its antigen is unknown. These data are taken from a study of memory CD4+ T cells and cytomegalovirus serostatus. Study details: This sample comes from healthy Belgian adults, about 10 CMV seropositive, approximately 25 seronegative.

The study, taken as a whole, reports: Each of approximately 61 CMV-associated TCRbeta sequences occurred in one to five individuals.

Germline V gives CDR1 SGHRS, CDR2 YFSETQ. V shed 6 bases, J shed 6 bases, and the junction held 12 bases outside the gene matches. The CDR3 extends over 15 amino acids. Single viable CD3+CD4+CD8-CD45RO+ cells were sorted as the memory CD4+ T cells. Original processing methods: Out-of-frame sequences were removed, leaving 2 million to 2.5 million distinct TCRbeta sequences. Sequenced by immunoSEQ multiplex PCR; TCRdb stores in-frame clones only, minus some. V and J calls plus clone size are reproduced from that table; the DNA served to infer D and trimming. The sample contains about 41,000 clones, 76% of which appear only once.

The chain couples TRBV5-1 to TRBJ2-1; 7 bases match TRBD2. The sequenced sample was memory CD4+ T cells from blood. The receptor was isolated from an adult in good health and CMV-seronegative. The CDR3 region has the DNA TGCGCCAGCACCAGTGGCAGCGGGGTCGCCAATGAGCAGTTCTTC. It codes for CASTSGSGVANEQFF.